Listed below are T cell receptor beta chains from one sample, sequenced in a study of T-cell reconstitution after alpha-beta-depleted transplantation in children. TCRdb independently ran MiXCR on the PCR reads; one entry per CDR3 protein. The data contain roughly 48,000 distinct CDR3 sequences, 5.5% to 7.5% of them singletons. Sequenced here: PBMCs, mostly from graft donor cells, sampled 60 days after TCRalphabeta/CD19-depleted stem cell transplant. These receptors were obtained from a female patient aged 2 to 10 who had a stem cell transplant for aplastic anemia, so the T cells may come from the graft donor. Each CDR3 is given with its conserved first and last residue. The order of the fields is V gene, J gene, D gene, clone size, CDR3 protein, CDR3 DNA. A D gene is named only where the DNA matches it firmly. Clone size is given for some rows only: seen once, a few or many times, or a class if the clone is expanded.

v_call: TRBV20-1
j_call: TRBJ2-2
d_call: NA
clone_size: many
cdr3_aa: CSAQAAFNTGELFF
cdr3_nt: TGCAGTGCCCAAGCGGCGTTTAACACCGGGGAGCTGTTTTTT

v_call: TRBV20-1
j_call: TRBJ2-1
d_call: TRBD2
clone_size: many
cdr3_aa: CSAPAGGEPSGGVIVTNEQFF
cdr3_nt: TGCAGTGCTCCCGCAGGGGGAGAGCCTAGCGGGGGGGTAATTGTAACGAATGAGCAGTTCTTC

v_call: TRBV11-2
j_call: TRBJ1-1
d_call: NA
clone_size: many
cdr3_aa: CASSLVSSRRMNTEAFF
cdr3_nt: TGTGCCAGCAGCTTAGTAAGTTCCAGGAGGATGAACACTGAAGCTTTCTTT

v_call: TRBV12-3/TRBV12-4
j_call: TRBJ1-2
d_call: TRBD1
clone_size: many
cdr3_aa: CASSTGQNYGYTF
cdr3_nt: TGTGCCAGCAGCACGGGACAGAACTATGGCTACACCTTC

v_call: TRBV20-1
j_call: TRBJ1-5
d_call: TRBD1
clone_size: NA
cdr3_aa: CSARRDRGGQPQHF
cdr3_nt: TGCAGTGCTAGACGCGACAGGGGAGGCCAGCCCCAGCATTTT

v_call: TRBV5-6
j_call: TRBJ2-2
d_call: TRBD1
clone_size: few
cdr3_aa: CASSSTGGSNTGELFF
cdr3_nt: TGTGCCAGCAGCTCGACAGGGGGCTCGAACACCGGGGAGCTGTTTTTT

v_call: TRBV20-1
j_call: TRBJ2-7
d_call: NA
clone_size: many
cdr3_aa: CSAPLRPHYEQYF
cdr3_nt: TGCAGTGCCCCACTCCGGCCGCACTACGAGCAGTACTTC

v_call: TRBV20-1
j_call: TRBJ2-3
d_call: TRBD2
clone_size: many
cdr3_aa: CSARDRGSGGFRTDTQYF
cdr3_nt: TGCAGTGCTAGAGATAGGGGTAGCGGGGGATTCCGCACAGATACGCAGTATTTT

v_call: TRBV12-3/TRBV12-4
j_call: TRBJ2-7
d_call: TRBD2
clone_size: many
cdr3_aa: CASSLGRGETYEQYF
cdr3_nt: TGTGCCAGCAGTTTAGGGCGGGGGGAGACCTACGAGCAGTACTTC

v_call: TRBV7-8
j_call: TRBJ2-7
d_call: TRBD1
clone_size: many
cdr3_aa: CASSLQGALSYEQYF
cdr3_nt: TGTGCCAGCAGCCTACAGGGGGCCCTCTCCTACGAGCAGTACTTC

v_call: TRBV24-1
j_call: TRBJ1-5
d_call: TRBD1
clone_size: many
cdr3_aa: CATSDGRGLQPQHF
cdr3_nt: TGTGCCACCAGTGATGGCAGGGGGTTACAGCCCCAGCATTTT

v_call: TRBV5-1
j_call: TRBJ2-3
d_call: NA
clone_size: many
cdr3_aa: CASSGTTGTDTQYF
cdr3_nt: TGCGCCAGCAGCGGAACTACAGGGACAGATACGCAGTATTTT

v_call: TRBV7-9
j_call: TRBJ2-7
d_call: NA
clone_size: many
cdr3_aa: CASSGTGLDKNFSYEQYF
cdr3_nt: TGTGCCAGCAGCGGGACCGGATTAGACAAGAACTTCTCCTACGAGCAGTACTTC

v_call: TRBV20-1
j_call: TRBJ2-5
d_call: NA
clone_size: many
cdr3_aa: CSATFRTGVETQYF
cdr3_nt: TGCAGTGCCACCTTTCGGACGGGGGTAGAGACCCAGTACTTC

v_call: TRBV19
j_call: TRBJ2-7
d_call: NA
clone_size: many
cdr3_aa: CASSIRRVGEQYF
cdr3_nt: TGTGCCAGTAGTATTCGGCGTGTGGGCGAGCAGTACTTC

v_call: TRBV28
j_call: TRBJ1-5
d_call: NA
clone_size: many
cdr3_aa: CASSVHSNQPQHF
cdr3_nt: TGTGCCAGCAGTGTTCATAGCAATCAGCCCCAGCATTTT

v_call: TRBV5-1
j_call: TRBJ2-2
d_call: TRBD1
clone_size: many
cdr3_aa: CASSSGTGGTGELFF
cdr3_nt: TGCGCCAGCAGCTCCGGGACAGGGGGCACCGGGGAGCTGTTTTTT

v_call: TRBV30
j_call: TRBJ2-7
d_call: TRBD2
clone_size: few
cdr3_aa: CAWSVRLAGVYEQYF
cdr3_nt: TGTGCCTGGAGTGTAAGACTAGCGGGAGTCTACGAGCAGTACTTC

v_call: TRBV28
j_call: TRBJ1-2
d_call: NA
clone_size: few
cdr3_aa: CASSLARQYGYTF
cdr3_nt: TGTGCCAGCAGTTTGGCCAGGCAGTATGGCTACACCTTC

v_call: TRBV10-3
j_call: TRBJ1-6
d_call: NA
clone_size: few
cdr3_aa: CAISERRSSYNSPLHF
cdr3_nt: TGTGCCATCAGTGAGAGGCGGAGCTCCTATAATTCACCCCTCCACTTT

v_call: TRBV5-1
j_call: TRBJ2-2
d_call: NA
clone_size: many
cdr3_aa: CASSSGTAANTGELFF
cdr3_nt: TGCGCCAGCAGCTCGGGGACGGCCGCGAACACCGGGGAGCTGTTTTTT

v_call: TRBV6-1
j_call: TRBJ1-5
d_call: NA
clone_size: many
cdr3_aa: CASSLEGLVDSNQPQHF
cdr3_nt: TGTGCCAGCAGTTTAGAAGGGCTAGTGGATAGCAATCAGCCCCAGCATTTT

v_call: TRBV14
j_call: TRBJ1-2
d_call: TRBD1
clone_size: many
cdr3_aa: CASSQEYRDRLYGYTF
cdr3_nt: TGTGCCAGCAGCCAAGAGTATCGGGACAGACTATATGGCTACACCTTC

v_call: TRBV20-1
j_call: TRBJ2-5
d_call: NA
clone_size: many
cdr3_aa: CSARVVGAGETQYF
cdr3_nt: TGCAGTGCTAGAGTAGTGGGGGCAGGGGAGACCCAGTACTTC

v_call: TRBV3-1
j_call: TRBJ1-5
d_call: NA
clone_size: many
cdr3_aa: CASSQDDQPQHF
cdr3_nt: TGTGCCAGCAGCCAAGATGATCAGCCCCAGCATTTT

v_call: TRBV30
j_call: TRBJ2-3
d_call: NA
clone_size: NA
cdr3_aa: CASRGGWGDTQYF
cdr3_nt: TGTGCCTCTCGGGGCGGCTGGGGTGATACGCAGTATTTT

v_call: TRBV4-2
j_call: TRBJ2-2
d_call: NA
clone_size: many
cdr3_aa: CASSQDPLHLGELFF
cdr3_nt: TGTGCCAGCAGCCAAGACCCTCTCCATCTAGGGGAGCTGTTTTTT

v_call: TRBV6-5
j_call: TRBJ2-3
d_call: NA
clone_size: many
cdr3_aa: CASSYSVGVGDTQYF
cdr3_nt: TGTGCCAGCAGTTACTCTGTGGGAGTAGGGGATACGCAGTATTTT

v_call: TRBV20-1
j_call: TRBJ2-6
d_call: NA
clone_size: many
cdr3_aa: CSARDRAVSGANVLTF
cdr3_nt: TGCAGTGCTAGAGATCGGGCGGTCTCTGGGGCCAACGTCCTGACTTTC

v_call: TRBV6-6
j_call: TRBJ2-1
d_call: NA
clone_size: few
cdr3_aa: CACRDNYNEQFF
cdr3_nt: TGTGCCTGCCGGGACAACTACAATGAGCAGTTCTTC

v_call: TRBV7-3
j_call: TRBJ2-1
d_call: TRBD2
clone_size: many
cdr3_aa: CASSSLAGGRDEQFF
cdr3_nt: TGTGCCAGCAGCTCCTTAGCGGGGGGCAGGGATGAGCAGTTCTTC

v_call: TRBV12-3/TRBV12-4
j_call: TRBJ2-1
d_call: TRBD1
clone_size: many
cdr3_aa: CASSRLGGSSYNEQFF
cdr3_nt: TGTGCCAGCAGTCGGTTAGGGGGCTCCTCCTACAATGAGCAGTTCTTC

v_call: TRBV7-2
j_call: TRBJ2-3
d_call: NA
clone_size: many
cdr3_aa: CASSLGRTNTDTQYF
cdr3_nt: TGTGCCAGCAGCTTAGGTCGGACAAACACAGATACGCAGTATTTT

v_call: TRBV20-1
j_call: TRBJ1-1
d_call: NA
clone_size: many
cdr3_aa: CSAREGTEAFF
cdr3_nt: TGCAGTGCTAGAGAGGGCACTGAAGCTTTCTTT

v_call: TRBV30
j_call: TRBJ1-2
d_call: NA
clone_size: NA
cdr3_aa: CAWRVGQGAYGYTF
cdr3_nt: TGTGCCTGGAGGGTAGGGCAGGGCGCCTATGGCTACACCTTC

v_call: TRBV5-1
j_call: TRBJ1-5
d_call: NA
clone_size: many
cdr3_aa: CASSLDSPNQPQHF
cdr3_nt: TGCGCCAGCAGCTTGGACAGCCCGAATCAGCCCCAGCATTTT

v_call: TRBV27
j_call: TRBJ2-7
d_call: TRBD1
clone_size: NA
cdr3_aa: CASLPSTGKFYEQYF
cdr3_nt: TGTGCCAGCCTGCCCTCGACAGGGAAATTTTACGAGCAGTACTTC

v_call: TRBV5-1
j_call: TRBJ2-7
d_call: TRBD2
clone_size: many
cdr3_aa: CASRLWTSEYEQYF
cdr3_nt: TGCGCCAGCAGACTGTGGACTAGCGAGTACGAGCAGTACTTC

v_call: TRBV6-5
j_call: TRBJ1-1
d_call: NA
clone_size: NA
cdr3_aa: CASSEGGALGTEAFF
cdr3_nt: TGTGCCAGCAGCGAGGGGGGGGCGTTGGGCACTGAAGCTTTCTTT

v_call: TRBV6-1
j_call: TRBJ2-7
d_call: TRBD1
clone_size: many
cdr3_aa: CAGGDRGQGEQYF
cdr3_nt: TGTGCCGGGGGGGACAGGGGGCAGGGGGAGCAGTACTTC

v_call: TRBV14
j_call: TRBJ1-1
d_call: NA
clone_size: few
cdr3_aa: CASSSRGATEAFF
cdr3_nt: TGTGCCAGCAGCTCGCGGGGAGCCACTGAAGCTTTCTTT

v_call: TRBV7-2
j_call: TRBJ1-3
d_call: NA
clone_size: few
cdr3_aa: CASSLLNTIYF
cdr3_nt: TGTGCCAGCAGCCTACTAAACACCATATATTTT

v_call: TRBV4-1
j_call: TRBJ2-7
d_call: TRBD1
clone_size: many
cdr3_aa: CASSQTRTGGYEQYF
cdr3_nt: TGCGCCAGCAGCCAAACCCGGACAGGGGGCTACGAGCAGTACTTC

v_call: TRBV20-1
j_call: TRBJ1-3
d_call: NA
clone_size: many
cdr3_aa: CSARDSRLSGNTIYF
cdr3_nt: TGCAGTGCTAGAGATAGCAGGCTCTCTGGAAACACCATATATTTT

v_call: TRBV11-2
j_call: TRBJ2-6
d_call: NA
clone_size: NA
cdr3_aa: CASSLIAAGANVLTF
cdr3_nt: TGTGCCAGCAGCTTAATAGCAGCTGGGGCCAACGTCCTGACTTTC

v_call: TRBV6-2/TRBV6-3
j_call: TRBJ2-7
d_call: NA
clone_size: few
cdr3_aa: CASSYAETGYEQYF
cdr3_nt: TGTGCCAGCAGTTACGCGGAAACAGGGTACGAGCAGTACTTC

v_call: TRBV19
j_call: TRBJ2-7
d_call: NA
clone_size: few
cdr3_aa: CASSILRASSSYEQYF
cdr3_nt: TGTGCCAGTAGTATCTTGCGAGCTTCGAGCTCCTACGAGCAGTACTTC

v_call: TRBV7-2
j_call: TRBJ1-1
d_call: NA
clone_size: many
cdr3_aa: CASSLVPGRTNTEAFF
cdr3_nt: TGTGCCAGCAGCTTAGTACCGGGACGGACGAACACTGAAGCTTTCTTT